One and the same sample provided the 21 T cell receptor beta chains below, sequenced in a study of blood T cell repertoires in COVID-19. Generated by immunoSEQ multiplex PCR, the TCRdb table keeps only in-frame clones and is missing some. The sample records approximately 440,000 clones, approximately 88% being singletons. The specimen sequenced was peripheral blood. The receptors originated from a woman between 45 and 65 years old with COVID-19, enrolled during active disease.

The genes are TRBV3-1 (or the pseudogene TRBV3-2) and TRBJ2-7, with 9 bases that match TRBD1. CDR1 is LGHDT, CDR2 YNNKEL, per germline (reference sequence). V gave up 1 base and J gave up 6 bases; unmatched junction bases: 1. The CDR3 sequence is 13 residues long. The CDR3: CASSQGTGVEQYF. The CDR3 coding sequence is TGTGCCAGCAGCCAAGGGACAGGGGTCGAGCAGTACTTC.

This chain uses TRBV10-3 with TRBJ1-1; 8 bases align to TRBD1. Germline V gives CDR1 ENHRY, CDR2 SYGVKD. V shed 3 bases, J shed 7 bases, and the junction held 10 bases outside the gene matches. This CDR3 comprises 15 residues. As DNA, the CDR3 is TGTGCCATCAGTGACTCAGGGGGCGTTGACAGTGAAGCTTTCTTT. Amino acids: CAISDSGGVDSEAFF.

V gene TRBV18 combines with J gene TRBJ1-5, with 10 bases matching TRBD1. Germline-derived CDR1 and CDR2 are KGHSH and LQKENI. The CDR3 runs to 14 residues. Germline trimming cut 8 bases from V and 2 bases from J; bases unmatched to any gene: 3. CDR3 protein: CASTGTGGNQPQHF. CDR3 nucleotide sequence: TGTGCCAGCACCGGGACAGGGGGCAATCAGCCCCAGCATTTT.

This clone was observed once. The chain employs TRBV6-5 and TRBJ2-2; D might be TRBD1 (6 bases). The CDR3 consists of 14 residues. CDR1 MNHEY and CDR2 SVGAGI come from the germline V gene. The ends were cut back, 8 bases at V and 3 bases at J, with 13 bases in the middle. The CDR3 bases are TGTGCCAGCGGACGGCCAGGGGACACCGGGGAGCTGTTTTTT. It codes for CASGRPGDTGELFF.

This chain connects TRBV19 to TRBJ1-2; TRBD1 is a possible D gene (5 bases). Germline lookup yields CDR1 LNHDA and CDR2 SQIVND (reference sequence). CDR3 length: 12 residues. V lost 5 bases to trimming and J lost 8 bases, with 12 bases between them. The CDR3 nucleotides read TGTGCCAGTAGTCCCCAGGGAAGAGGCTACACCTTC. It codes for CASSPQGRGYTF.

The J gene is TRBJ1-4, the V gene TRBV6-5; TRBD1 agrees at 9 bases. V lost 0 bases and J lost 7; bases outside the gene matches: 6. The germline gives CDR1 MNHEY, CDR2 SVGAGI. The CDR3 covers 16 residues. The CDR3 region has the DNA TGTGCCAGCAGTTACTCCGCCGGGACAGGGAGTGAAAAACTGTTTTTT. Protein sequence: CASSYSAGTGSEKLFF.

Points on this clone: The same CDR3 also results from other DNA sequences found in this sample. V gene TRBV12-3 or TRBV12-4 combines with J gene TRBJ1-3, with D tentatively TRBD1 (6 bases). V lost 8 bases and J 4 bases, leaving 9 bases between the germline ends. This CDR3 has 12 residues. The CDR3 sequence: CASSRGGNTIYF. In DNA, the CDR3 is TGTGCCAGCTCGAGGGGGGGAAACACCATATATTTT.

This clone was seen once. The chain couples TRBV11-1 to TRBJ2-7; possibly TRBD2 for D (6 bases). The ends were cut back, 5 bases at V and 3 bases at J, with 14 bases in the middle. Germline V gene data show CDR1 as SGHAT and CDR2 as FQDESV (reference sequence). The CDR3 loop spans 14 amino acids. DNA for the CDR3: TGTGCCAGCAGCCCCCTGGTCGGGGGCTACGAGCAGTACTTC. Encoded protein: CASSPLVGGYEQYF.

This chain joins TRBV6-5 and TRBJ2-7; no reliable D call. CDR3 length: 15 residues. Trimming stripped 6 bases from V and 3 bases from J, with 18 bases between. Germline CDR1 is MNHEY and CDR2 is SVGAGI. The CDR3 DNA reads TGTGCCAGCAGGGGTTACGGAGTATTGAACTACGAGCAGTACTTC. Its protein is CASRGYGVLNYEQYF.

V is TRBV30 and J is TRBJ2-7; 9 bases align to TRBD1. Losses at the gene ends were 2 bases for V and 12 bases for J; bases not matched to a gene: 5. CDR1 GTSNPN and CDR2 SVGIG come from the germline V gene (reference sequence). This CDR3 spans 11 amino acids. This CDR3 reads CAWSQDRGPYF. As DNA, the CDR3 is TGTGCCTGGAGTCAGGACAGGGGACCGTACTTC.

The rearrangement links TRBV3-1 (or the pseudogene TRBV3-2) to TRBJ2-3, with TRBD1 matching 7 bases. Germline assignment: CDR1 LGHDT and CDR2 YNNKEL (reference sequence). The CDR3 extends over 14 amino acids. The J segment lost 6 bases and the V segment lost 1 base, leaving 4 bases of the junction unmatched. CDR3 sequence: CASSQGLDRDTQYF. The DNA of the CDR3 is TGTGCCAGCAGCCAAGGACTGGACAGGGATACGCAGTATTTT.

The chain recombines TRBV10-3 with TRBJ1-2; 7 nucleotides agree with TRBD1. The CDR3 spans 13 residues. Germline V gene lookup returns CDR1 ENHRY and CDR2 SYGVKD. V lost 4 bases, J lost 4 bases, and 3 bases stayed unmatched. CDR3 in amino acids: CAISARDSYGYTF. The DNA for the CDR3 is TGTGCCATCAGTGCCCGGGACAGCTATGGCTACACCTTC.

Comment on this clone: This specimen includes other DNA sequences encoding the same CDR3. The chain carries TRBV5-1 and TRBJ2-1; 11 nucleotides match TRBD1. Germline CDR1 SGHRS, CDR2 YFSETQ. There are 14 residues in the CDR3. The J segment lost 8 bases and the V segment lost 4 bases, leaving 5 bases of the junction unmatched. This chain's CDR3 is CASSPRTGGDEQFF. The CDR3 bases are TGCGCCAGCAGCCCACGGACAGGGGGCGATGAGCAGTTCTTC.

This chain uses TRBV9 with TRBJ2-2, with 8 bases aligning to TRBD2. Germline CDR1 reads SGDLS; CDR2 reads YYNGEE. The CDR3 sequence is 18 residues long. V was clipped by 4 bases and J by 9 bases; unmatched bases: 20. The CDR3 reads CASSQSPPGLGTARELFF. Here the CDR3 DNA reads TGTGCCAGCAGCCAAAGTCCACCGGGACTAGGAACGGCTCGGGAGCTGTTTTTT.

Only a few counts were recorded for this clone. The sample carries other DNA sequences with the same CDR3. The rearrangement uses TRBV30 and TRBJ1-5; 8 bases match TRBD1. Germline loops: CDR1 GTSNPN, CDR2 SVGIG (reference sequence). The V gene end was trimmed by 5 bases and the J gene end by 4 bases; junction bases not matched to a gene: 1. The CDR3 is 12 amino acids. The CDR3 sequence: CAWDRGNQPQHF. The CDR3 DNA follows: TGTGCCTGGGACAGGGGTAATCAGCCCCAGCATTTT.

The chain combines TRBV9 with TRBJ1-3; D perhaps matches TRBD1 (5 bases). This CDR3 has 17 residues. V lost 0 bases and J 0 bases, leaving 13 bases between the germline ends. The V gene's germline CDR1 is SGDLS and CDR2 YYNGEE. CDR3 in DNA: TGTGCCAGCAGCGTAGGGGGAGGGACGGCCTCTGGAAACACCATATATTTT. Its protein product is CASSVGGGTASGNTIYF. Variable domain in full (rest from reference TRBV9 and TRBJ1-3): DSGVTQTPKHLITATGQRVTLRCSPRSGDLSVYWYQQSLDQGLQFLIQYYNGEERAKGNILERFSAQQFPDLHSELNLSSLELGDSALYFCASSVGGGTASGNTIYFGEGSWLTVV.

The chain couples TRBV7-3 to TRBJ2-1; D perhaps matches TRBD2 (5 bases). The V and J ends lost 1 base and 7 bases respectively, with 14 bases between them. The CDR3 sequence is 15 residues long. Germline CDR1 reads SGHTA; CDR2 reads FQGTGA. The CDR3 spells CASSLIGVAMNEQFF. CDR3 coding DNA: TGTGCCAGCAGCTTAATCGGGGTCGCGATGAATGAGCAGTTCTTC.

The V call is TRBV25-1, the J call TRBJ1-1; D unclear. Germline V gives CDR1 MGHDK, CDR2 SYGVNS. CDR3 length: 16 residues. Trimming left V 3 bases short and J 0 bases short, with 14 bases between. DNA of the CDR3: TGTGCCAGCAGTGATGACGGGAGAACAATGAACACTGAAGCTTTCTTT. As protein: CASSDDGRTMNTEAFF.

The chain is built from TRBV3-1 (or the pseudogene TRBV3-2) and TRBJ1-3; tentatively, D is TRBD1 (5 bases). This CDR3 comprises 15 residues. V dropped 2 bases and J dropped 1 base, with 9 bases sitting between them. Germline loops: CDR1 LGHDT, CDR2 YNNKEL (reference sequence). CDR3 nucleotides: TGTGCCAGCAGCCAAACGGGGGTATCTGGAAACACCATATATTTT. Encoded protein: CASSQTGVSGNTIYF.

The genes are TRBV11-3 and TRBJ2-3, with D perhaps TRBD2 (5 bases). The germline gives CDR1 SGHNT, CDR2 YENEEA. The length of the CDR3 is 14 residues. V gave up 0 bases and J gave up 1 base, with 5 bases separating them. Here the CDR3 DNA reads TGTGCCAGCAGCTTAGAAGCGGGCACAGATACGCAGTATTTT. It codes for CASSLEAGTDTQYF. The whole variable domain, filled in from reference TRBV11-3 and TRBJ2-3, reads EAGVVQSPRYKIIEKKQPVAFWCNPISGHNTLYWYLQNLGQGPELLIRYENEEAVDDSQLPKDRFSAERLKGVDSTLKIQPAELGDSAVYLCASSLEAGTDTQYFGPGTRLTVL.

The chain links TRBV5-4 to TRBJ2-7; TRBD2 agrees at 8 bases. The CDR3 is 14 residues long. Germline-derived CDR1 and CDR2 are SGHNT and YYREEE (reference sequence). The V and J ends lost 3 bases and 4 bases, in that order; junction bases with no gene match: 6. CDR3 coding DNA: TGTGCCAGCAGCTCCGGACTAGCTGAGTACGAGCAGTACTTC. Its translation is CASSSGLAEYEQYF.